These 5 T cell receptor beta chains were sequenced from one sample in a study of low-dose radiotherapy and immunotherapy resistance in tumors. Documented time point: before trial treatment. Alpha- and beta-chain coverage of first-strand cDNA came from TRAV- and TRBV-specific primers. TCR amplification ran approximately 22 PCR cycles using constant-region and V-primer adapter primers. TCRdb reanalysed the reads using MiXCR and keeps one entry per CDR3 protein. The table includes 59,000 or so distinct CDR3 sequences, 26% detected once. The sample consisted of PBMCs, taken before treatment. The receptor set was obtained from a male donor with rectosigmoid adenocarcinoma.

The table lists this clonotype with many counts. J is TRBJ1-6 and V is TRBV6-5; D perhaps matches TRBD1 (6 bases). CDR3 length: 17 amino acids. The V and J ends lost 0 bases and 8 bases respectively, with 17 bases between them. Per the germline V gene, CDR1 is MNHEY and CDR2 is SVGAGI. CDR3 residues: CASSYSIPGGAHSPLHF. For the CDR3, the DNA is TGTGCCAGCAGTTACTCGATCCCGGGGGGGGCTCATTCACCCCTCCACTTT.

The CDR3 region has the DNA TGTGCCAGCAGTTCAGGGGGGCGAGCTTTCTTT. Encoded protein: CASSSGGRAFF. This rearrangement joins TRBV6-1 to TRBJ1-1; TRBD1 matches at 7 bases. Trimming removed 5 bases from V and 10 bases from J; junction bases left unmatched: 4. The germline gives CDR1 MNHNS, CDR2 SASEGT. This CDR3 comprises 11 residues.

The V gene is TRBV30, the J gene TRBJ1-5; D gene uncertain. CDR3 size: 13 residues. The germline V gene has CDR1 GTSNPN and CDR2 SVGIG (reference sequence). V gave up 1 base and J gave up 6 bases, with 10 bases separating them. CDR3 residues: CAWSDGVSQPQHF. The DNA for the CDR3 is TGTGCCTGGAGTGATGGAGTCAGTCAGCCCCAGCATTTT.

The sample holds a few counts of this clonotype. The chain carries TRBV28 and TRBJ2-1; 10 bases are shared with TRBD1. The ends lost 6 bases at V and 5 bases at J; junction bases unmatched: 1. Germline CDR1 reads MDHEN; CDR2 reads SYDVKM. The CDR3 spans 13 residues. The CDR3 sequence: CASRGTGDNEQFF. The CDR3 DNA sequence: TGTGCCAGCAGGGGGACAGGGGACAATGAGCAGTTCTTC. Drawing the rest from reference TRBV28 and TRBJ2-1, the complete variable domain is DVKVTQSSRYLVKRTGEKVFLECVQDMDHENMFWYRQDPGLGLRLIYFSYDVKMKEKGDIPEGYSVSREKKERFSLILESASTNQTSMYLCASRGTGDNEQFFGPGTRLTVL.

This clonotype was seen many times. The V call is TRBV4-1, the J call TRBJ2-1, with 7 bases fitting TRBD2. CDR3 length: 13 amino acids. V shed 1 base and J 9 bases; nucleotides not matched to a gene: 3. The germline V gene encodes CDR1 MGHRA and CDR2 YSYEKL. Here the CDR3 DNA reads TGCGCCAGCAGCCAAGCCGCGGGAGTTGAGCAGTTCTTC. It codes for CASSQAAGVEQFF.